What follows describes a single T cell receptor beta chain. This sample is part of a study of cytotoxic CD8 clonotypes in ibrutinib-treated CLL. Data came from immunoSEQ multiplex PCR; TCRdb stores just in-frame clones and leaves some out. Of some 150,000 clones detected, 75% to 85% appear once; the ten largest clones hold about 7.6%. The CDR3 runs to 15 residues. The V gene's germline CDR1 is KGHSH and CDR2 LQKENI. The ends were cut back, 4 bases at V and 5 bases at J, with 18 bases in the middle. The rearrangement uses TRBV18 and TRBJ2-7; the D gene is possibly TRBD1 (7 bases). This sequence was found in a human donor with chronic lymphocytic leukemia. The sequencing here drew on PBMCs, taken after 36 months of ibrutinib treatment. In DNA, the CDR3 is TGTGCCAGCTCACTAACGTCCAGGGGGGATCACGAGCAGTACTTC. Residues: CASSLTSRGDHEQYF.